These T cell receptor beta chains were read from a single sample in a study of blood T cell repertoires in COVID-19. The assay was immunoSEQ multiplex PCR, and TCRdb's table has in-frame clones only and misses some. The sample includes 180,000 or so clones, over 80% of them seen just once. Sequencing was performed on PBMCs or T cells enriched from blood (not recorded which). The source is a woman aged 55-70 years who had recovered from COVID-19. Each CDR3 is given with its conserved first and last residue. D genes are given only for firm matches. A clone size is listed for some rows: how often the clone was seen (once, few, many), or a class if it is expanded.

V gene: TRBV6-5; J gene: TRBJ2-3; clone size: NA; D gene: NA; CDR3 DNA: TGTGCCAGCATACTCGGACAGAGCACAGATACGCAGTATTTT; CDR3 protein: CASILGQSTDTQYF
V gene: TRBV18; J gene: TRBJ1-6; clone size: NA; D gene: NA; CDR3 DNA: TGTGCCAGCTCACCCCCCGTCTCGAGTCGATCACCCCTCCACTTT; CDR3 protein: CASSPPVSSRSPLHF
V gene: TRBV5-1; J gene: TRBJ2-2; clone size: NA; D gene: NA; CDR3 DNA: TGCGCCAGCAGCCCCCCCTTTCGGGGCACCGGGGAGCTGTTTTTT; CDR3 protein: CASSPPFRGTGELFF
V gene: TRBV7-8; J gene: TRBJ2-7; clone size: NA; D gene: TRBD1; CDR3 DNA: TGTGCCAGCAGCTTAACACAGGGGGCACTAGGCTCCTACGAGCAGTACTTC; CDR3 protein: CASSLTQGALGSYEQYF
V gene: TRBV4-1; J gene: TRBJ2-2; clone size: NA; D gene: TRBD2; CDR3 DNA: TGCGCCAGCAGCCCGGGACTAGCGCGAACCAGGGAGCTGTTTTTT; CDR3 protein: CASSPGLARTRELFF
V gene: TRBV14; J gene: TRBJ2-7; clone size: NA; D gene: TRBD2; CDR3 DNA: TGTGCCAGCAGCCAAGGACTAGCGGGAGGTGGCTACGAGCAGTACTTC; CDR3 protein: CASSQGLAGGGYEQYF
V gene: TRBV4-2; J gene: TRBJ1-1; clone size: NA; D gene: TRBD1; CDR3 DNA: TGTGCCAGCAGCCAAGTTAAGGGGGCTGGAACTGAAGCTTTCTTT; CDR3 protein: CASSQVKGAGTEAFF
V gene: TRBV7-9; J gene: TRBJ2-6; clone size: NA; D gene: NA; CDR3 DNA: TGTGCCAGCAGCTTAGGTTCAGGCCTCGGGGCCAACGTCCTGACTTTC; CDR3 protein: CASSLGSGLGANVLTF
V gene: TRBV6-5; J gene: TRBJ1-2; clone size: NA; D gene: TRBD1; CDR3 DNA: TGTGCCAGCAGACTTAACACAGGGGGTAGCGGCTACACCTTC; CDR3 protein: CASRLNTGGSGYTF
V gene: TRBV11-2; J gene: TRBJ2-3; clone size: NA; D gene: TRBD1; CDR3 DNA: TGTGCCAGCAGCCTTGGGAAGGGACAGGGAAGCACAGATACGCAGTATTTT; CDR3 protein: CASSLGKGQGSTDTQYF
V gene: TRBV27; J gene: TRBJ2-1; clone size: NA; D gene: NA; CDR3 DNA: TGTGCCAGCGCTGAACAGGAGCCGATGGGGCAGTTCTTC; CDR3 protein: CASAEQEPMGQFF
V gene: TRBV2; J gene: TRBJ1-4; clone size: NA; D gene: NA; CDR3 DNA: TGTGCCAGCAGTGACCAGGGGCGTAATGAAAAACTGTTTTTT; CDR3 protein: CASSDQGRNEKLFF
V gene: TRBV29-1; J gene: TRBJ1-2; clone size: NA; D gene: TRBD1; CDR3 DNA: TGCAGCGGTGGACAGGGCGAGGGCTACACCTTC; CDR3 protein: CSGGQGEGYTF
V gene: TRBV2; J gene: TRBJ1-5; clone size: NA; D gene: NA; CDR3 DNA: TGTGCCAGCAGTCCGAACAGGCTTAGCAATCAGCCCCAGCATTTT; CDR3 protein: CASSPNRLSNQPQHF
V gene: TRBV15; J gene: TRBJ1-2; clone size: NA; D gene: TRBD1; CDR3 DNA: TGTGCCACCAGCAGAGATCGAGGGCAGGGGGCTGGGGGCTACACCTTC; CDR3 protein: CATSRDRGQGAGGYTF
V gene: TRBV11-1; J gene: TRBJ2-1; clone size: NA; D gene: NA; CDR3 DNA: TGTGCCAGCAGTGGGGGGGCCCAAAGCTCCTACAATGAGCAGTTCTTC; CDR3 protein: CASSGGAQSSYNEQFF
V gene: TRBV4-1; J gene: TRBJ2-7; clone size: few; D gene: NA; CDR3 DNA: TGCGCCAGCAGCCAAGATCTTCCGGGACTTTACGAGCAGTACTTC; CDR3 protein: CASSQDLPGLYEQYF
V gene: TRBV15; J gene: TRBJ1-5; clone size: NA; D gene: TRBD1; CDR3 DNA: TGTGCCACCAGCAGAGAAACAGGGGCGGGTCAGCCCCAGCATTTT; CDR3 protein: CATSRETGAGQPQHF
V gene: TRBV5-4; J gene: TRBJ2-3; clone size: NA; D gene: TRBD2; CDR3 DNA: TGTGCCAGCAGCCTCCTCCTAGCGGCTCGCACAGATACGCAGTATTTT; CDR3 protein: CASSLLLAARTDTQYF
V gene: TRBV6-2/TRBV6-3; J gene: TRBJ1-4; clone size: NA; D gene: NA; CDR3 DNA: TGTGCCAGCAGTCCCCGGGTCTCCGGTGGAAAACTGTTTTTT; CDR3 protein: CASSPRVSGGKLFF
V gene: TRBV21-1; J gene: TRBJ2-1; clone size: NA; D gene: NA; CDR3 DNA: TGTGCCGGCGGAGAGCTAGCTCATGAGCAGTTCTTC; CDR3 protein: CAGGELAHEQFF
V gene: TRBV6-5; J gene: TRBJ1-6; clone size: NA; D gene: NA; CDR3 DNA: TGTGCCAGCACCCCAGGGGTGGGTTCACCCCTCCACTTT; CDR3 protein: CASTPGVGSPLHF
V gene: TRBV21-1; J gene: TRBJ2-7; clone size: NA; D gene: NA; CDR3 DNA: TGTGCCAGCAGCAAAGGTCACAGGGATGACGAGCAGTACTTC; CDR3 protein: CASSKGHRDDEQYF
V gene: TRBV25-1; J gene: TRBJ2-3; clone size: NA; D gene: NA; CDR3 DNA: TGTGCCAGCAGTGAATCGTGGCTAGCTCAAGATACGCAGTATTTT; CDR3 protein: CASSESWLAQDTQYF
V gene: TRBV20-1; J gene: TRBJ1-1; clone size: NA; D gene: NA; CDR3 DNA: TGCAGTGTGAGACAGAGATTTGAAGCTTTCTTT; CDR3 protein: CSVRQRFEAFF
V gene: TRBV15; J gene: TRBJ1-5; clone size: few; D gene: NA; CDR3 DNA: TGTGCCACCAGCAGGACCGGGGACAATCAGCCCCAGCATTTT; CDR3 protein: CATSRTGDNQPQHF
V gene: TRBV18; J gene: TRBJ2-7; clone size: NA; D gene: NA; CDR3 DNA: TGTGCCAGCTCACCACCAGGGGATTACGAGCAGTACTTC; CDR3 protein: CASSPPGDYEQYF
V gene: TRBV9; J gene: TRBJ1-1; clone size: NA; D gene: NA; CDR3 DNA: TGTGCCAGCAGCGTAGGGGGCACCACTGAAGCTTTCTTT; CDR3 protein: CASSVGGTTEAFF
V gene: TRBV6-5; J gene: TRBJ1-2; clone size: NA; D gene: TRBD1; CDR3 DNA: TGTGCCAGCAGTTACCGACAGGGGGCGTTTGGCTACACCTTC; CDR3 protein: CASSYRQGAFGYTF
V gene: TRBV5-4; J gene: TRBJ1-2; clone size: NA; D gene: TRBD1; CDR3 DNA: TGTGCCAGCAGCTCTGGGACAGAGATAATCGGTGGCTACACCTTC; CDR3 protein: CASSSGTEIIGGYTF
V gene: TRBV7-2; J gene: TRBJ1-2; clone size: NA; D gene: NA; CDR3 DNA: TGTGCCAGCAGCTTAGGTCCCCAAGTCCGCGTCTCTGGCTACACCTTC; CDR3 protein: CASSLGPQVRVSGYTF
V gene: TRBV9; J gene: TRBJ2-7; clone size: NA; D gene: NA; CDR3 DNA: TGTGCCAGCAGCGTAGGGGGCAGCTCCTACGAGCAGTACTTC; CDR3 protein: CASSVGGSSYEQYF
V gene: TRBV3-1/TRBV3-2; J gene: TRBJ1-2; clone size: NA; D gene: TRBD1; CDR3 DNA: TGTGCCAGCAGTCTGGCAGGGGGCAACTATGGCTACACCTTC; CDR3 protein: CASSLAGGNYGYTF
V gene: TRBV28; J gene: TRBJ1-2; clone size: NA; D gene: NA; CDR3 DNA: TGTGCCAGCAGTTTAGGGGGGGCGTATGGCTACACCTTC; CDR3 protein: CASSLGGAYGYTF
V gene: TRBV28; J gene: TRBJ2-1; clone size: NA; D gene: NA; CDR3 DNA: TGTGCCAGCAGTCTACGATACAATGAGCAGTTCTTC; CDR3 protein: CASSLRYNEQFF
V gene: TRBV29-1; J gene: TRBJ1-2; clone size: NA; D gene: NA; CDR3 DNA: TGCAGCGCCAGTGGGTCGAGGCAATCGAACTATGGCTACACCTTC; CDR3 protein: CSASGSRQSNYGYTF
V gene: TRBV7-9; J gene: TRBJ1-2; clone size: NA; D gene: TRBD1; CDR3 DNA: TGTGCCAGCAGCTCAACAGGGGCCCACACCTTC; CDR3 protein: CASSSTGAHTF
V gene: TRBV19; J gene: TRBJ1-2; clone size: NA; D gene: NA; CDR3 DNA: TGTGCCAGTAGTACTCTCTCCTATGACTACACCTTC; CDR3 protein: CASSTLSYDYTF
V gene: TRBV7-9; J gene: TRBJ2-2; clone size: few; D gene: TRBD1; CDR3 DNA: TGTGCCAGCATCAAAGGACAGGCCGGGGAGCTGTTTTTT; CDR3 protein: CASIKGQAGELFF
V gene: TRBV5-1; J gene: TRBJ1-2; clone size: NA; D gene: NA; CDR3 DNA: TGCGCCAGCAGTGAGAGGGGGTTCCAGGACTATGGCTACACCTTC; CDR3 protein: CASSERGFQDYGYTF
V gene: TRBV6-1; J gene: TRBJ2-1; clone size: NA; D gene: NA; CDR3 DNA: TGTGCCAGCAGTGAGGGACTTCCCTACAATGAGCAGTTCTTC; CDR3 protein: CASSEGLPYNEQFF
V gene: TRBV28; J gene: TRBJ1-1; clone size: NA; D gene: NA; CDR3 DNA: TGTGCCAGCACCTCGCCAGGGGTGAACACTGAAGCTTTCTTT; CDR3 protein: CASTSPGVNTEAFF
V gene: TRBV19; J gene: TRBJ1-1; clone size: NA; D gene: TRBD1; CDR3 DNA: TGTGCCAGTAGGGACAGGATGAACACTGAAGCTTTCTTT; CDR3 protein: CASRDRMNTEAFF
V gene: TRBV10-3; J gene: TRBJ1-6; clone size: NA; D gene: NA; CDR3 DNA: TGTGCCAGCAGGATTACACCTGATAATTCACCCCTCCACTTT; CDR3 protein: CASRITPDNSPLHF
V gene: TRBV3-1/TRBV3-2; J gene: TRBJ1-6; clone size: NA; D gene: NA; CDR3 DNA: TGTGCCAGCAGCTTATACAGCCGAAATTCACCCCTCCACTTT; CDR3 protein: CASSLYSRNSPLHF
V gene: TRBV3-1/TRBV3-2; J gene: TRBJ2-5; clone size: NA; D gene: NA; CDR3 DNA: TGTGCCAGCAGCCAAGAACACAGGGAGACCCAGTACTTC; CDR3 protein: CASSQEHRETQYF
V gene: TRBV30; J gene: TRBJ2-2; clone size: NA; D gene: NA; CDR3 DNA: TGTGCCTGGAGGAGGCAGGGGCCAACGAACACCGGGGAGCTGTTTTTT; CDR3 protein: CAWRRQGPTNTGELFF
V gene: TRBV9; J gene: TRBJ2-3; clone size: NA; D gene: TRBD2; CDR3 DNA: TGTGCCAGCAGCGCGGGACTAGCAGAAGATACGCAGTATTTT; CDR3 protein: CASSAGLAEDTQYF
V gene: TRBV10-1; J gene: TRBJ2-7; clone size: NA; D gene: NA; CDR3 DNA: TGCGCCAGCAGTGTCGGTTACGAGCAGTACTTC; CDR3 protein: CASSVGYEQYF
V gene: TRBV5-1; J gene: TRBJ1-2; clone size: NA; D gene: TRBD1; CDR3 DNA: TGCGCCAGCAGCTTAGGACAGGGGGCTGATGGCTACACCTTC; CDR3 protein: CASSLGQGADGYTF
V gene: TRBV4-2; J gene: TRBJ2-1; clone size: NA; D gene: NA; CDR3 DNA: TGTGCCAGCAGCCAAGAAGGTAGGGACTGGAGTGAGCAGTTCTTC; CDR3 protein: CASSQEGRDWSEQFF
V gene: TRBV6-5; J gene: TRBJ1-1; clone size: NA; D gene: NA; CDR3 DNA: TGTGCCAGCAGTTACTCCGGGGGGCGGACTGAAGCTTTCTTT; CDR3 protein: CASSYSGGRTEAFF
V gene: TRBV7-9; J gene: TRBJ2-3; clone size: NA; D gene: NA; CDR3 DNA: TGTGCCAGCAGCTTAGGGGTAGCGGAGTTGGGCACAGATACGCAGTATTTT; CDR3 protein: CASSLGVAELGTDTQYF
V gene: TRBV12-3/TRBV12-4; J gene: TRBJ2-5; clone size: NA; D gene: NA; CDR3 DNA: TGTGCCAGCAGTAACCCCCAGGAGACCCAGTACTTC; CDR3 protein: CASSNPQETQYF
V gene: TRBV3-1/TRBV3-2; J gene: TRBJ2-2; clone size: NA; D gene: NA; CDR3 DNA: TGTGCCAGCAGCCAAGCCTCTATGGAGCTGTTTTTT; CDR3 protein: CASSQASMELFF